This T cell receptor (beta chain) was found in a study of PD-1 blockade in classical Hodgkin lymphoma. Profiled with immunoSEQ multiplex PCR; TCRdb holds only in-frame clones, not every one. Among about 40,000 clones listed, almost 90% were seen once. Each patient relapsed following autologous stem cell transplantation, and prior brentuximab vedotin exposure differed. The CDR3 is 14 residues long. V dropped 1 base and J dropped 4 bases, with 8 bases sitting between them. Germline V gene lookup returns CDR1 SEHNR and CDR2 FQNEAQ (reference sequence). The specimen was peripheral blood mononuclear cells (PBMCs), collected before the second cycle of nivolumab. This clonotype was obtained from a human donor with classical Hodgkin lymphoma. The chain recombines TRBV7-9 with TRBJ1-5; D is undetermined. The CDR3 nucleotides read TGTGCCAGCAGCTTAGACCAGGAAAATCAGCCCCAGCATTTT. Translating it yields CASSLDQENQPQHF.